Here is one T cell receptor (beta chain) with its context. No antigen is known for it. Qualities for individual bases were not recorded, and no much larger clone is one base off. The time point label, read with the paper, signifies: about 4 weeks on oral tofacitinib. Interpreted using the paper, the treatment or condition label stands for: oral pan-JAK inhibitor, 5-10 mg twice daily. Lesional scalp punch biopsies and peripheral blood were obtained from alopecia areata patients. Human scalp biopsies went straight into PAXgene tissue containers for immediate fixation. In the germline V gene (reference sequence), CDR1 corresponds to LNHDA and CDR2 to SQIVND. The V end loses 5 bases and the J end loses 6 bases, and a stretch of 21 bases separates them. Measured from the cysteine to the phenylalanine, the CDR3 is 16 residues long. Only CDR3 DNA remains: 48 bases, in frame from the first base. The data originate from a study of CD8+ T cells in alopecia areata (dated by TCRdb to 2017 to 2018). Regarding the research as a whole: The treated patients, all with moderate-to-severe alopecia areata, were enrolled in an open-label pilot trial of oral tofacitinib given at 5 to 10 mg twice daily. Patients received tofacitinib for 6 to 18 months and were then followed off drug for 6 months to check for delayed response and recurrence. In treated patients, disease severity was measured using the SALT score, which gives the percentage of scalp surface area affected. The study used high-throughput TCRbeta sequencing to examine T cell clonal expansion in alopecia areata, in both the C3H/HeJ mouse model and human patients. In humans, TCRbeta sequencing was performed on scalp tissue and on sorted CD4+ and CD8+ peripheral blood T cells from healthy controls and from patients with patchy or totalis/universalis alopecia areata. Patients on tofacitinib were biopsied at baseline and after 4 and 24 weeks of treatment, and several of the patients also had a later scalp biopsy. Scalp clonality was compared across normal scalp (n=4), patchy alopecia areata scalp (n=8), and alopecia totalis/universalis scalp (n=8). RNA was extracted with the PAXgene miRNA kit for fixed scalp, the miRNeasy kit for PBMCs, and the RNeasy kit for mouse skin. immunoSEQ multiplex PCR using 35 Vbeta forward primers and 13 Jbeta reverse primers was used to amplify TCRbeta CDR3 regions. Study-wide findings and limitations: Because the treated cohort was small and had only one nonresponder, larger studies are needed to examine links between baseline CD8+ expansion and response. With tofacitinib, both scalp clonality and the number of expanded CD8+ clones among the top 100 scalp clones went down significantly. Lesional scalp, especially in alopecia totalis/universalis, showed higher clonality and more expanded CD8+ clones than normal scalp, suggesting antigenic drive. Unlike mouse skin, which is dominated by gammadelta T cells, normal human skin has resident alphabeta T cells that are also sequenced, and this complicates analysis of the scalp TCR repertoire. Shared TCR sequences between patients were less evident than in mice, which may be partly attributable to HLA diversity in the patient population. Many expanded lesional clones were found to persist in scalp and blood during tofacitinib treatment, and relapse after treatment cessation may be partly explained by this persistence.

The library was made by the immunoSEQ multiplex PCR assay. RNA was extracted from all samples and reverse transcribed into cDNA as template for TCR sequencing. SuperScript III was used for first-strand cDNA synthesis, primed with a 2:1 mix of oligo-dT and random hexamers. A synthetic immune receptor repertoire was used to gauge amplification bias, and whatever bias remained was removed computationally. The original pipeline was this. Raw reads were preprocessed to remove errors, and CDR3 was defined by IMGT conventions from the conserved cysteine to phenylalanine. To get clonality, Shannon entropy was normalized by log2 of the number of productive unique TCRs and the result was subtracted from 1. Scalp TCRbeta sequences were cross-referenced with sorted blood CD4 and CD8 repertoires so that the CD4 or CD8 identity of scalp clones could be inferred. The source is immuneACCESS, and TCRdb retained only in-frame sequences with V and J called. Part of the clones is not carried over; for the studies checked, unresolved V genes explain less than half of this, and the remainder is unexplained. Clone size and V and J calls were adopted from that table, with D and trimming inferred from the DNA. A total of around 19,000 clones appear in this sample, around 50% of them only once. The biggest ten clones account for 8.2% of the sample.

The material sequenced was skin, taken at week 4, from a patient treated with tofacitinib. The V and J genes are TRBV19 and TRBJ2-3, with a tentative D gene TRBD1 over 5 matching bases. This sequence was found in a human donor with alopecia areata. The nucleotide sequence reads as follows: TGTGCCAGTAGTTCTCGGCCGGAGTCAGGGCGGGATACGCAGTATTTT. Its translation is CASSSRPESGRDTQYF.